The 14 T cell receptor beta chains below come from one sample, sequenced in a study of identical twins. TCRdb processed the 5' RACE reads anew with MiXCR; each CDR3 protein has one entry. The data hold approximately 670,000 distinct CDR3 sequences, with roughly 6% observed a single time. Sequencing input: naive T cells sorted from blood. These receptors came from a man aged 18 to 29 in good health.

The chain uses TRBV7-8 and TRBJ2-2; no clear D. Looked up from germline, CDR1 is SGHVS and CDR2 is FQNEAQ. V was cut by 5 bases and J by 0 bases, with 13 bases left in between. This CDR3 contains 16 residues. The chain's CDR3 is CASSLRRASNTGELFF. Written as DNA, the CDR3 is TGTGCCAGCAGCCTCCGGAGAGCTTCGAACACCGGGGAGCTGTTTTTT.

This clonotype was recorded many times. CDR3 in amino acids: CASSKKGRGDNAYEQYF. The DNA for the CDR3 is TGTGCCAGCAGCAAAAAAGGAAGGGGGGACAACGCCTACGAGCAGTACTTC. The V gene is TRBV21-1, the J gene TRBJ2-7; the DNA was not compared with TRBD1, the D call given in the table. TRBV21-1 is annotated as a pseudogene. The CDR3 loop spans 17 amino acids.

The table lists this clonotype with many counts. The chain has TRBV25-1 and TRBJ2-3; unclear D gene. CDR3 length: 13 amino acids. In germline, CDR1 is MGHDK, CDR2 SYGVNS. V was cut by 1 base and J by 1 base, with 3 bases left in between. CDR3 bases: TGTGCCAGCAGTGAATCTGGCACAGATACGCAGTATTTT. It is translated as CASSESGTDTQYF.

V is TRBV5-1 and J is TRBJ2-5; D may be TRBD1 (6 bases). V lost 4 bases to trimming and J lost 5 bases, with 12 bases between them. Per germline, CDR1 SGHRS and CDR2 YFSETQ. CDR3 length equals 13 residues. The CDR3 spells CASSPRGRETQYF. CDR3 DNA sequence: TGCGCCAGCAGCCCCAGGGGAAGGGAGACCCAGTACTTC. Variable domain in full (rest from reference TRBV5-1 and TRBJ2-5): KAGVTQTPRYLIKTRGQQVTLSCSPISGHRSVSWYQQTPGQGLQFLFEYFSETQRNKGNFPGRFSGRQFSNSRSEMNVSTLELGDSALYLCASSPRGRETQYFGPGTRLLVL.

This clonotype was counted many times. The chain recombines TRBV10-3 with TRBJ2-4; 7 bases agree with TRBD2. Germline loops: CDR1 ENHRY, CDR2 SYGVKD. With V trimmed by 3 bases and J by 1 base, 6 bases remained unmatched. The CDR3 contains 16 residues. CDR3 region: CAISDAAGRAKNIQYF. CDR3 nucleotides: TGTGCCATCAGTGATGCAGCGGGAAGGGCCAAAAACATTCAGTACTTC.

This clonotype came up many times. J is TRBJ2-1 and V is TRBV29-1, with TRBD2 matching over 9 bases. This CDR3 is built from 14 residues. Trimming at V came to 2 bases and at J to 4 bases, leaving 3 bases not matched to a gene. Germline V gene data show CDR1 as SQVTM and CDR2 as ANQGSEA. CDR3 amino acids: CSVERTSVYNEQFF. Written as DNA, the CDR3 is TGCAGCGTTGAACGGACTAGCGTATACAATGAGCAGTTCTTC.

For the CDR3, the DNA is TGTGCCAGCAGCACTAGTCCTAGCGGGGTCTACAATGAGCAGTTCTTC. Translating gives CASSTSPSGVYNEQFF. The chain recombines TRBV9 with TRBJ2-1, with 9 positions matching TRBD2. The ends lost 4 bases at V and 3 bases at J; junction bases unmatched: 8. Germline V gives CDR1 SGDLS, CDR2 YYNGEE. The CDR3 length is 16 residues.

There are many counts of this clonotype. The chain combines TRBV5-1 with TRBJ2-7; 8 nucleotides match TRBD1. V shed 4 bases, J shed 4 bases, and the junction held 4 bases outside the gene matches. Germline V gene data show CDR1 as SGHRS and CDR2 as YFSETQ. The CDR3 sequence is 13 residues long. CDR3 DNA: TGCGCCAGCAGCCAAAGACAGGGGTACGAGCAGTACTTC. Translating gives CASSQRQGYEQYF.

This clonotype showed up many times. The chain recombines TRBV27 with TRBJ2-7; the D call may be TRBD1 or TRBD2 (6 bases each). Per germline, CDR1 MNHEY and CDR2 SMNVEV (reference sequence). V was shortened by 10 bases and J by 4 bases, with 14 bases between the two germline ends. The CDR3 covers 12 residues. CDR3 region: CAIGGSGYEQYF. For the CDR3, the DNA is TGTGCCATCGGGGGCTCAGGGTACGAGCAGTACTTC.

This chain joins TRBV9 and TRBJ2-7; possible D gene TRBD2, 6 bases. The CDR3 spans 19 residues. From germline, CDR1 is SGDLS and CDR2 YYNGEE. The ends were cut back, 3 bases at V and 8 bases at J, with 33 bases in the middle. The DNA of the CDR3 is TGTGCCAGCAGCGGAGGAGGACGGGGACTGAAGAGAACCTACGTCCAGCAGTACGTC. This translates into CASSGGGRGLKRTYVQQYV.

V and J are TRBV5-1 and TRBJ1-1; possibly TRBD1 for D (5 bases). The germline gives CDR1 SGHRS, CDR2 YFSETQ. Deletions cut 3 bases from V and 4 bases from J, with 19 bases between. The CDR3 extends over 16 amino acids. This CDR3 reads CASSSNPGGTITEAFF. The CDR3 coding sequence is TGCGCCAGCAGCTCAAACCCGGGGGGAACGATCACTGAAGCTTTCTTT. Using reference TRBV5-1 and TRBJ1-1 for the parts outside the CDR3, the full variable domain is KAGVTQTPRYLIKTRGQQVTLSCSPISGHRSVSWYQQTPGQGLQFLFEYFSETQRNKGNFPGRFSGRQFSNSRSEMNVSTLELGDSALYLCASSSNPGGTITEAFFGQGTRLTVV.

This clonotype was observed many times. The chain recombines TRBV15 with TRBJ2-4, with 15 bases lining up with TRBD2. Germline V lookup: CDR1 LNHNV, CDR2 YYDKDF (reference sequence). This CDR3 has 17 residues. V was clipped by 6 bases and J by 0 bases; unmatched bases: 3. In DNA, the CDR3 is TGTGCCACCAGAGGACTAGCGGGAGGGCTAGCCAAAAACATTCAGTACTTC. Protein sequence: CATRGLAGGLAKNIQYF.

This clonotype was picked up many times. The chain uses TRBV29-1 and TRBJ1-1, with no clear D. With 5 bases removed from V and 8 bases from J, the gap between germline ends came to 18 bases. Per the germline V gene, CDR1 is SQVTM and CDR2 is ANQGSEA. CDR3 length: 13 amino acids. Here the CDR3 DNA reads TGCAGCGTTAAACCCCTCCTGGGCCCAGAAGCTTTCTTT. Translating it yields CSVKPLLGPEAFF.

Ten or more counts support this clonotype. The chain couples TRBV12-3 or TRBV12-4 to TRBJ1-2; D is ambiguous. Trimming stripped 6 bases from V and 8 bases from J, with 16 bases between. This CDR3 has 13 residues. The CDR3 reads CASRPLGSVGYTF. DNA for the CDR3: TGTGCCAGCAGGCCGCTGGGGAGTGTGGGCTACACCTTC.